This TCR beta chain stems from a study of blood T cell repertoires in COVID-19. Study-level information: The origin of the acute and convalescent COVID-19 samples was the United States, Italy and Spain.

This CDR3 comprises 19 residues. This clone was observed a few times. Sequencing was performed with immunoSEQ multiplex PCR; in TCRdb, only in-frame clones are kept and a portion is missing. The profile shows tens of thousands of clones, more than 80% of them singletons. The rearrangement joins TRBV21-1 to TRBJ1-2; the DNA was not compared with TRBD1, the D call given in the table. TRBV21-1 corresponds to a pseudogene. This TCR came from a man older than 75 with acute or convalescent COVID-19. The sequencing sample was made of peripheral blood. The CDR3 DNA reads TGTGCCAGCACCCTCATCCACCGGGACAGGGTGATTTCCGGAGATGGCTACACCTTC. It is translated as CASTLIHRDRVISGDGYTF.